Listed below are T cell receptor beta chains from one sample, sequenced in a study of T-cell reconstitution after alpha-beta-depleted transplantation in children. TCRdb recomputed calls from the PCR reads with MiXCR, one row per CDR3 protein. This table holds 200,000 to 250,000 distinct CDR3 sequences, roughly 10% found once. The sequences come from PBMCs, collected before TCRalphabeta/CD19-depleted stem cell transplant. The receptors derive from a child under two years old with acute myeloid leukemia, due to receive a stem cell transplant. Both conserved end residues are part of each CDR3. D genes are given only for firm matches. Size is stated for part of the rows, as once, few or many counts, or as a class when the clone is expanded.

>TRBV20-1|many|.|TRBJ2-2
TGCAGTGCTAGAGATCCAACGGGAGTGAACACCGGGGAGCTGTTTTTT
CSARDPTGVNTGELFF
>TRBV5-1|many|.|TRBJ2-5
TGCGCCAGCAGCCCAAATGGGCATACATCAGAGACCCAGTACTTC
CASSPNGHTSETQYF
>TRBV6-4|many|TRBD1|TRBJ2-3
TGTGCCAGCAGTGACTCCCCGGGACAGGGGAGGGATACGCAGTATTTT
CASSDSPGQGRDTQYF
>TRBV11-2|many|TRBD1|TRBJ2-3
TGTGCCAGCAGCTTCGGGACAGGGTATAAAGATACGCAGTATTTT
CASSFGTGYKDTQYF
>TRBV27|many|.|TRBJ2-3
TGTGCCAGCAGTTTCTTAACCTCAGATACGCAGTATTTT
CASSFLTSDTQYF
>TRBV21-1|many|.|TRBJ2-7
TGTGCCGCACCGGGCCGGGAGACTACTATGTACGAGCAGTACTTC
CAAPGRETTMYEQYF
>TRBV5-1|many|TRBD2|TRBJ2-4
TGCGCCAGCAGCTTGGGGACTAGCTCCTGGTCGGCCAAAAACATTCAGTACTTC
CASSLGTSSWSAKNIQYF
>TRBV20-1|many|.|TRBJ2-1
TGCAGTGCTAGAGGTAGGGGGAACTACAATGAGCAGTTCTTC
CSARGRGNYNEQFF
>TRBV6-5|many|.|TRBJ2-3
TGTGCCAGCAGTTTCACGGATCCGAGGGACACAGATACGCAGTATTTT
CASSFTDPRDTDTQYF
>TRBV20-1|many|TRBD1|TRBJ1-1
TGCAGTGCTACTAGACAGGGGCTTGGAGGGAACACTGAAGCTTTCTTT
CSATRQGLGGNTEAFF
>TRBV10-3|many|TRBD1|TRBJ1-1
TGTGCCATCAGCCCAGGGGGAATGAACACTGAAGCTTTCTTT
CAISPGGMNTEAFF
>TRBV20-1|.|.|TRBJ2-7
TGCAGTGCTAGGGGGTCCGGGAGCTACTACGAGCAGTACTTC
CSARGSGSYYEQYF
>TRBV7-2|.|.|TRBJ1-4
TGTGCCAGCAGCGTCCCAGGGGTCGAAAAACTGTTTTTT
CASSVPGVEKLFF
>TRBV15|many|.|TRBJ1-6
TGTGCCACCAGCAGAGTCTTTGGGGCCAAGGGATCACCCCTCCACTTT
CATSRVFGAKGSPLHF
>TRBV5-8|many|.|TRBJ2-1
TGTGCCAGCAGCTGGGACGGAAGCTACAATGAGCAGTTCTTC
CASSWDGSYNEQFF
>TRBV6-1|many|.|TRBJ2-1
TGTGCCAGCAGTGCCCGAAGGGGAGGGGGCAATGAGCAGTTCTTC
CASSARRGGGNEQFF
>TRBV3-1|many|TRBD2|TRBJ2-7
TGTGCCAGCAGCCCCCCCGGGAGGGACGAGCAGTACTTC
CASSPPGRDEQYF
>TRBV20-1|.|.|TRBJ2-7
TGCAGTGCTAGAGGGATCACCGAGCAGTACTTC
CSARGITEQYF
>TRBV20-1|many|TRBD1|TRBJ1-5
TGCAGTGCTACCGACAGGGATGCTCAGCCCCAGCATTTT
CSATDRDAQPQHF
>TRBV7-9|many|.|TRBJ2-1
TGTGCCAGCAGCTTACGACGAGGGGACAATGAGCAGTTCTTC
CASSLRRGDNEQFF
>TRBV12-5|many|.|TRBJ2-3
TGTGCTAGTGGTTTTGCAGATACGCAGTATTTT
CASGFADTQYF
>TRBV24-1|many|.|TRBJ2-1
TGTGCCACCATGGGTCGGTCCTACAATGAGCAGTTCTTC
CATMGRSYNEQFF
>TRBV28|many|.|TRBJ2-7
TGTGCCAGCAGGCCGACCGGGACAAAAACCTACGAGCAGTACTTC
CASRPTGTKTYEQYF
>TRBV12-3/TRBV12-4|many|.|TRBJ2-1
TGTGCCAGCAGTAGAGGTGGAGGAGCAGGTGAGCAGTTCTTC
CASSRGGGAGEQFF
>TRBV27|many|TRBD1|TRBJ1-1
TGTGCCAGCAGTTTTAGGGGGCGGAATGAAGCTTTCTTT
CASSFRGRNEAFF
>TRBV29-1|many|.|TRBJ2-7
TGCAGCGTTCGGGGGTCACGCTACGAGCAGTACTTC
CSVRGSRYEQYF
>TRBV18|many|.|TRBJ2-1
TGTGCCAGCTCACCAAGCCGGGACAATGAGCAGTTCTTC
CASSPSRDNEQFF
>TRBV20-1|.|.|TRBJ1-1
TGCAATGCTAGGAGGTTTGCAAAAACTGAAGCTTTCTTT
CNARRFAKTEAFF
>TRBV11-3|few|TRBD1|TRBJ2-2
TGTGCCAGCAGCTTACAACCGGGACAGGGCGACACCGGGGAGCTGTTTTTT
CASSLQPGQGDTGELFF
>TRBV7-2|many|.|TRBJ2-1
TGTGCCAGCAGCTTCCTAAGCGGGTCCTACAATGAGCAGTTCTTC
CASSFLSGSYNEQFF
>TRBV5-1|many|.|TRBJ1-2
TGCGCCAGCAGCTTGGTTTTGGCAGGGGTCTATGGCTACACCTTC
CASSLVLAGVYGYTF
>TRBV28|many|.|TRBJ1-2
TGTGCCAGCACCCTTGGCGCAGACTCCTATGGCTACACCTTC
CASTLGADSYGYTF
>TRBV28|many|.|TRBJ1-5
TGTGCCAGCAGTCCGGTCACAGGGACTCAGCCCCAGCATTTT
CASSPVTGTQPQHF
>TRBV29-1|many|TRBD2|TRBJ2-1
TGCAGCGTCGCGAGCGGGAGCTACAATGAGCAGTTCTTC
CSVASGSYNEQFF
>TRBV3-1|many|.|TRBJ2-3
TGTGCCAGCAGCCGATCGGCCGGGAACACAGATACGCAGTATTTT
CASSRSAGNTDTQYF
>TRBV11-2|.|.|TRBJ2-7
.
CVSWASGSYEQCF
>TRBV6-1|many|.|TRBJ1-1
TGTGCCAGCAGACCAAAGCTGGGCACTGAAGCTTTCTTT
CASRPKLGTEAFF